These T cell receptor beta chains were read from a single sample in a study of blood T cell repertoires in COVID-19. Profiled with immunoSEQ multiplex PCR; TCRdb holds only in-frame clones, not every one. The sample lists hundreds of thousands of clones, 85% to 90% occurring once. Sample: PBMCs or T cells enriched from blood (not recorded which). Receptors originate from a woman under 30 who had recovered from COVID-19. CDR3s include the opening cysteine and the closing phenylalanine or tryptophan. Fields, in order: J gene, clone size, CDR3 length, V gene, D gene, CDR3 DNA, CDR3 protein. A D gene is named only where the DNA matches it firmly. Size is omitted from some rows. Given values are once, few, many or a class for expanded clones.

J: TRBJ2-2
size: .
length: 16
V: TRBV4-1
D: TRBD2
DNA: TGCGCCAGCAGCCAAGCCCTAGCGGGGGGGCACGGGGAGCTGTTTTTT
CDR3: CASSQALAGGHGELFF

J: TRBJ2-3
size: .
length: 17
V: TRBV7-9
D: TRBD2
DNA: TGTGCCAGCAGCCCTCGTCTAGCGGGGGGCTTCACAGATACGCAGTATTTT
CDR3: CASSPRLAGGFTDTQYF

J: TRBJ2-2
size: .
length: 16
V: TRBV3-1/TRBV3-2
D: .
DNA: TGTGCCAGCAGCCAAGTAACACAAATGAACACCGGGGAGCTGTTTTTT
CDR3: CASSQVTQMNTGELFF

J: TRBJ1-2
size: few
length: 13
V: TRBV6-6
D: .
DNA: TGTGCCAGCAGTCCTGGCGGGTCTCAAGGCTACACCTTC
CDR3: CASSPGGSQGYTF

J: TRBJ1-2
size: .
length: 16
V: TRBV7-2
D: .
DNA: TGTGCCAGCAGCCCCCCCGGGCAGGGAACTAACTATGGCTACACCTTC
CDR3: CASSPPGQGTNYGYTF

J: TRBJ1-2
size: .
length: 14
V: TRBV6-5
D: .
DNA: TGTGCCAGCTTCGCGTACCGATCTAACTATGGCTACACCTTC
CDR3: CASFAYRSNYGYTF

J: TRBJ1-4
size: .
length: 16
V: TRBV6-5
D: .
DNA: TGTGCCAGCAGTTCCAGGACAGCAAACCAAGATGAAAAACTGTTTTTT
CDR3: CASSSRTANQDEKLFF

J: TRBJ2-7
size: few
length: 14
V: TRBV7-9
D: TRBD1
DNA: TGTGCCAGCAGCCCTGGACAGGGTCCCTACGAGCAGTACTTC
CDR3: CASSPGQGPYEQYF

J: TRBJ2-1
size: .
length: 16
V: TRBV7-2
D: TRBD2
DNA: TGTGCCAGCAGCTTCCGGGGGGGACGTGCCTACAATGAGCAGTTCTTC
CDR3: CASSFRGGRAYNEQFF

J: TRBJ1-1
size: .
length: 13
V: TRBV10-3
D: TRBD1
DNA: TGTGCCATCTCAGGACAGGGAGGCACTGAAGCTTTCTTT
CDR3: CAISGQGGTEAFF

J: TRBJ1-3
size: .
length: 13
V: TRBV10-3
D: .
DNA: TGTGCCATCACAAACAGCTTAACGAACACCATATATTTT
CDR3: CAITNSLTNTIYF

J: TRBJ2-7
size: .
length: 14
V: TRBV10-2
D: TRBD2
DNA: TGCGCCAGCAGCACTAGCGAGAGCTCCTACGAGCAGTACTTC
CDR3: CASSTSESSYEQYF

J: TRBJ2-7
size: .
length: 15
V: TRBV6-5
D: TRBD1
DNA: TGTGCCAGCAGTTACCCCGGGACAGGTGTCGACGAGCAGTACTTC
CDR3: CASSYPGTGVDEQYF

J: TRBJ1-2
size: .
length: 14
V: TRBV7-2
D: TRBD1
DNA: TGTGCCAGCAGCAGACAGGGGACCGACTATGGCTACACCTTC
CDR3: CASSRQGTDYGYTF

J: TRBJ1-3
size: .
length: 15
V: TRBV18
D: .
DNA: TGTGCCAGCTCACCAAACTTACAGGGAATGGACACCATATATTTT
CDR3: CASSPNLQGMDTIYF

J: TRBJ2-1
size: once
length: 13
V: TRBV20-1
D: .
DNA: TGCAGTGCTAGTGCCGGGTTCTACAATGAGCAGTTCTTC
CDR3: CSASAGFYNEQFF

J: TRBJ2-3
size: few
length: 16
V: TRBV3-1/TRBV3-2
D: TRBD2
DNA: TGTGCCAGCAGCCAAGATCACCGGGGGGGCACAGATACGCAGTATTTT
CDR3: CASSQDHRGGTDTQYF

J: TRBJ1-1
size: .
length: 17
V: TRBV4-1
D: .
DNA: TGCGCCAGCAGCCAAGATTTCTCCCACGGGGGGAGCACTGAAGCTTTCTTT
CDR3: CASSQDFSHGGSTEAFF

J: TRBJ2-1
size: .
length: 15
V: TRBV2
D: .
DNA: TGTGCCAGCAGTGAACTGGGGGGAGAGTACAATGAGCAGTTCTTC
CDR3: CASSELGGEYNEQFF

J: TRBJ1-1
size: few
length: 14
V: TRBV6-1
D: .
DNA: TGTGCCAGCAGTGAAAGGCAGGAGAACACTGAAGCTTTCTTT
CDR3: CASSERQENTEAFF

J: TRBJ2-2
size: .
length: 15
V: TRBV20-1
D: TRBD1
DNA: TGCAGTGCTAGTCCCGGGGACAGGTGGAGCGGGGAGCTGTTTTTT
CDR3: CSASPGDRWSGELFF

J: TRBJ1-6
size: .
length: 18
V: TRBV7-9
D: .
DNA: TGTGCCAGCAGCTTATCTATAGGACTGGGGATTTATAATTCACCCCTCCACTTT
CDR3: CASSLSIGLGIYNSPLHF

J: TRBJ2-3
size: once
length: 14
V: TRBV2
D: TRBD2
DNA: TGTGCCAGCAGGAGTGACGGGGGGTCCGATACGCAGTATTTT
CDR3: CASRSDGGSDTQYF

J: TRBJ1-3
size: .
length: 12
V: TRBV29-1
D: .
DNA: TGCAGCGGAGAGCACTCTGGAAACACCATATATTTT
CDR3: CSGEHSGNTIYF

J: TRBJ2-7
size: few
length: 14
V: TRBV7-4
D: .
DNA: TGTGCCAGCAGCTTATCTGTCAGGGACTACGAGCAGTACTTC
CDR3: CASSLSVRDYEQYF

J: TRBJ1-2
size: once
length: 13
V: TRBV29-1
D: TRBD1
DNA: TGCAGCGTTGAGAGGGGACAGGGTGGCGGCTACACCTTC
CDR3: CSVERGQGGGYTF

J: TRBJ1-1
size: .
length: 16
V: TRBV19
D: TRBD1
DNA: TGTGCCAGTGCTGATGACAGGGGGATTTGGAACACTGAAGCTTTCTTT
CDR3: CASADDRGIWNTEAFF

J: TRBJ2-2
size: .
length: 18
V: TRBV28
D: TRBD1
DNA: TGTGCCAGCAGAACTACACTCGGGACAGGAATTAACACCGGGGAGCTGTTTTTT
CDR3: CASRTTLGTGINTGELFF

J: TRBJ1-1
size: .
length: 16
V: TRBV10-2
D: .
DNA: TGCGCCAGCAGTGATGCCGGGTTGGTGGGAGGCACTGAAGCTTTCTTT
CDR3: CASSDAGLVGGTEAFF

J: TRBJ2-1
size: .
length: 13
V: TRBV28
D: TRBD2
DNA: TGTGCCAGCATTGCCCAGCGGGGGGCTCGGGTGTTCTTC
CDR3: CASIAQRGARVFF

J: TRBJ2-1
size: .
length: 14
V: TRBV3-1/TRBV3-2
D: TRBD2
DNA: TGTGCCAGCAGCCAACGGCTAGCGGGGGGGCACAAGTTCTTC
CDR3: CASSQRLAGGHKFF

J: TRBJ2-3
size: .
length: 13
V: TRBV2
D: .
DNA: TGTGCCAGCAGTGACAGGGCCAGTAACACGCAGTATTTT
CDR3: CASSDRASNTQYF

J: TRBJ2-3
size: .
length: 16
V: TRBV15
D: .
DNA: TGTGCCACCAGCAGAGATCAGCAGGGAAACACAGATACGCAGTATTTT
CDR3: CATSRDQQGNTDTQYF

J: TRBJ2-7
size: .
length: 15
V: TRBV6-5
D: TRBD2
DNA: TGTGCCAGCAGTCGGGCCGGGACTAAGTCTTACGAGCAGTACTTC
CDR3: CASSRAGTKSYEQYF

J: TRBJ2-2
size: .
length: 16
V: TRBV19
D: .
DNA: TGTGCCAGTAGTATTGAGGACACCGAAGACACCGGGGAGCTGTTTTTT
CDR3: CASSIEDTEDTGELFF